The subject of this entry is one TCR beta chain. This clone was counted once. Its antigen remains undetermined. Per-nucleotide qualities are absent, and no much larger clonotype sits a single base away. The data derive from a study of T cell responses to AZD1222 COVID-19 vaccine (dated by TCRdb to the early 2020s). About the study as a whole: TCR sequencing covered 230 to 250 trial participants: 200 to 210 given two doses of AZD1222 and approximately 26 given two doses of MenACWY control vaccine. Trial participants were enrolled by age into 18-55, 56-69 and 70-plus year subgroups, with about 150, 28 and 57 TCR-sequenced participants respectively.

Summary of the overall study and its limitations: The vaccine-associated CD4 TCRs covered the entire spike protein, and the dominant responses fell in regions 160-218 and 743-854. Participants were mostly white British and included more females than males, and it was suggested by the authors that clonal diversity may have been underestimated. In the small 56-69-year group, the increase in depth fell short of significance, most likely because of low power. Because no day 14 peak-response samples were available, repertoires were characterized only after the peak T cell response. Nearly half of unique spike-specific TCRs reportedly recognized epitopes outside regions mutated in the B.1.351 and B.1.1.7 variants. Conclusions about previously exposed vaccinees were limited because only six or seven AZD1222 recipients were SARS-CoV-2 seropositive at baseline. After two AZD1222 doses, spike-specific TCR breadth and depth were significantly higher than at day 0 and than in MenACWY recipients.

The time point tag for this specimen amounts to: about 28 days (+/-7) after the second vaccine dose. AZD1222 recipients with second doses at about 4 weeks or about 12 weeks were pooled, because spike-specific TCR depth and breadth did not differ between schedules. Vaccinee samples were obtained from the UK trials COV001 and COV002, which included a single-blind randomized controlled phase 2/3 trial of AZD1222 (ChAdOx1 nCoV-19) in healthy adults. Trial participant PBMC samples were collected at day 0 and day 28 after the second dose for TCRbeta chain sequencing. The CDR3 regions of human TCRbeta chains were subjected to immunosequencing. The paper's data handling went like this. TCRs in the repertoires were compared against a reference library of SARS-CoV-2-specific TCRs that had been generated with the MIRA antigen-specificity platform. Breadth was defined as the fraction of unique TCRs that were SARS-CoV-2-associated, and depth was defined as the fraction of total T cells that were SARS-CoV-2-associated. Using the MIRA data, each spike-specific TCR was mapped to the spike region that the TCR reacts to and placed in a CD4 or CD8 class. Log10-transformed breadth and depth values were compared by one-way ANOVA with Sidak's multiple comparisons tests. Sourced from immuneACCESS, this table was stored by TCRdb with only in-frame sequences that have V and J called. A share of the clones is absent; for the studies checked, an unresolved V gene accounts for under half, and the remainder has no known explanation. Clone size and the V and J calls come from that table; the DNA yielded D and trimming. The sample yields approximately 190,000 clones; roughly 92% were counted once. Roughly 1% of the sample is taken by the ten largest.

The receptor's source is an adult who received the AZD1222 COVID-19 vaccine. This sample comprised peripheral blood, obtained 28 days after the second AZD1222 dose.

Here the CDR3 is given as CASSAGVVGGYTF. The DNA is TGCGCCAGCAGCGCCGGGGTGGTGGGAGGCTACACCTTC. Recombination joined TRBV5-1 with TRBJ1-2; the D gene identity is not certain. The junction carries 15 bases between V and J, which are trimmed by 4 bases and 8 bases respectively. Per the germline V gene, SGHRS is the CDR1 and YFSETQ is the CDR2. From the cysteine up to the phenylalanine, the CDR3 has a length of 13 residues. Here the CDR3 DNA is all that survives: 39 bases in frame from base 1.